The 13 T cell receptor beta chains below were found in one sample sequenced in a study of spatial heterogeneity in lung cancer. Their target antigens are unknown. Time point in this sample: sample taken at primary tumor resection. Findings and caveats of the study: Counts that tracked tumor mutation counts were those of expanded intratumoral alpha and beta TCRs.

TCRdb called the 5' RACE reads again in MiXCR, with one record for every CDR3 protein. The sample records some 13,000 distinct CDR3 sequences, 3.5% to 4.5% being singletons. Sequencing was performed on lung tumor tissue, taken at surgery. These receptors were taken from a male donor with early-stage non-small cell lung cancer.

This clonotype was found many times. The chain links TRBV29-1 to TRBJ2-2; 7 bases align to TRBD1. CDR3 length equals 14 residues. Trimming took 3 bases from V and 4 from J; bases not matched to a gene: 5. Germline CDR1 and CDR2: SQVTM and ANQGSEA. The CDR3, as DNA: TGCAGCGTTGACGCGACAGGGATCACCGGGGAGCTGTTTTTT. It specifies CSVDATGITGELFF.

On this clonotype: This may be a read error: a much more frequent sequence differs by one nucleotide. The chain recombines TRBV5-1 with TRBJ2-2; possibly TRBD1 for D (6 bases). The length of the CDR3 is 15 residues. Germline assignment: CDR1 SGHRS and CDR2 YFSETQ. CDR3 sequence (DNA): TGCGCCAGCAGCTTTCAGGGGAATGAGCCCGGGAAGCTGTTTTTT. This translates into CASSFQGNEPGKLFF.

This clonotype occurred many times. The chain combines TRBV7-2 with TRBJ2-3; 14 bases fit TRBD2. The CDR3 runs 16 residues. CDR1 SGHTA and CDR2 FQGNSA come from the germline V gene. V lost 3 bases and J lost 6; bases outside the gene matches: 5. The chain's CDR3 is CASSFSGTSGGDTQYF. The DNA for the CDR3 is TGTGCCAGCAGCTTCTCCGGGACTAGCGGGGGTGATACGCAGTATTTT.

This clonotype was observed many times. This chain connects TRBV27 to TRBJ1-1; weak D call: TRBD1 (6 bases). Trimming stripped 6 bases from V and 0 bases from J, with 14 bases between. The CDR3 extends over 15 amino acids. The germline V gene has CDR1 MNHEY and CDR2 SMNVEV (reference sequence). CDR3 amino acids: CASRDYRAMNTEAFF. The CDR3 DNA sequence: TGTGCCAGCAGAGATTACAGGGCAATGAACACTGAAGCTTTCTTT.

This clonotype was seen ten or more times. The V call is TRBV3-1, the J call TRBJ2-1; maybe TRBD1 (5 bases). The CDR3 length is 14 residues. The germline V gene encodes CDR1 LGHDT and CDR2 YNNKEL (reference sequence). V lost 2 bases and J lost 6, with 11 bases in between. CDR3 in DNA: TGTGCCAGCAGCCAAAGGGGAAAGCGCAATGAGCAGTTCTTC. Protein: CASSQRGKRNEQFF.

This clonotype occurred many times. V and J are TRBV12-5 and TRBJ1-3; D gene unclear. This CDR3 contains 13 residues. The V gene's germline CDR1 is LGHNT and CDR2 FRNRAP. V lost 6 bases and J lost 2, with 8 bases in between. CDR3 sequence: CASGPGTGNTIYF. The CDR3 region has the DNA TGTGCTAGTGGCCCGGGAACTGGAAACACCATATATTTT.

This clonotype came up many times. This rearrangement joins TRBV9 to TRBJ1-2; 7 positions match TRBD1. The V segment lost 3 bases and the J segment 4 bases; nucleotides outside the gene matches: 9. Germline V gene data show CDR1 as SGDLS and CDR2 as YYNGEE. This CDR3 has 15 residues. The CDR3 DNA sequence: TGTGCCAGCAGCGCGCTGGACAGGATCTTCTATGGCTACACCTTC. Protein product: CASSALDRIFYGYTF. Looking up the rest from reference TRBV9 and TRBJ1-2 gives the full variable domain: DSGVTQTPKHLITATGQRVTLRCSPRSGDLSVYWYQQSLDQGLQFLIQYYNGEERAKGNILERFSAQQFPDLHSELNLSSLELGDSALYFCASSALDRIFYGYTFGSGTRLTVV.

This clonotype was detected many times. The V call is TRBV20-1, the J call TRBJ2-3; 11 nucleotides match TRBD1. Per the germline V gene, CDR1 is DFQATT and CDR2 is SNEGSKA (reference sequence). With 4 bases clipped from V and 4 bases from J, the junction kept 4 bases outside the gene matches. The CDR3 totals 14 residues. CDR3 coding DNA: TGCAGTGCTACCGGGACAGGGGGGGCAGATACGCAGTATTTT. It codes for CSATGTGGADTQYF.

This clonotype was picked up many times. The chain combines TRBV18 with TRBJ2-5; D ambiguous. The CDR3 loop spans 12 amino acids. V lost 1 base and J lost 4, with 4 bases in between. Germline CDR1 KGHSH, CDR2 LQKENI. The CDR3 coding sequence is TGTGCCAGCTCACCACGAACAGAGACCCAGTACTTC. Its protein is CASSPRTETQYF.

This clonotype rates as medium-sized. The chain uses TRBV20-1 and TRBJ1-2; D is ambiguous. Germline-derived CDR1 and CDR2 are DFQATT and SNEGSKA (reference sequence). The germline V and J ends were trimmed by 3 bases and 4 bases, with 6 bases remaining between them. The CDR3 has 11 residues. The DNA for the CDR3 is TGCAGTGCTAGGGGGATCTATGGCTACACCTTC. It codes for CSARGIYGYTF.

This clonotype was recorded at least ten times. In nucleotides, the CDR3 is TGTGCCAGCAGCTTCGGGGGGGGCCTCGCAGATACGCAGTATTTT. It specifies CASSFGGGLADTQYF. The chain recombines TRBV6-2 or TRBV6-3 with TRBJ2-3, with 8 bases identical to TRBD2. The CDR3 spans 15 residues. From germline, CDR1 is MNHEY and CDR2 SVGEGT. With 6 bases clipped from V and 4 bases from J, the junction kept 9 bases outside the gene matches.

This clonotype was seen many times. The V call is TRBV30, the J call TRBJ2-6, with D unresolved. V lost 1 base, J lost 4 bases, and 5 bases lay in between. This CDR3 has 13 amino acids. Germline lookup yields CDR1 GTSNPN and CDR2 SVGIG (reference sequence). CDR3 DNA sequence: TGTGCCTGGAGTGGCAGAGGGGCCAACGTCCTGACTTTC. Encoded protein: CAWSGRGANVLTF. Supplemented by reference TRBV30 and TRBJ2-6, the full variable domain reads SQTIHQWPATLVQPVGSPLSLECTVEGTSNPNLYWYRQAAGRGLQLLFYSVGIGQISSEVPQNLSASRPQDRQFILSSKKLLLSDSGFYLCAWSGRGANVLTFGAGSRLTVL.

At least ten counts were recorded for this clonotype. The genes are TRBV20-1 and TRBJ2-2, with unresolved D. Germline-derived CDR1 and CDR2 are DFQATT and SNEGSKA (reference sequence). V was pared by 3 bases and J by 1 base, with 6 bases between. The length of the CDR3 is 13 residues. CDR3 DNA: TGCAGTGCTAGTAACAGGAACACCGGGGAGCTGTTTTTT. It encodes CSASNRNTGELFF.